This T cell receptor (beta chain) comes out of a study of T cells after yellow fever vaccination. MiXCR was run by TCRdb on the 5' RACE reads, yielding one entry per CDR3 protein. Among a few hundred thousand distinct CDR3 sequences listed, about 6% were seen once. This clonotype was seen at least ten times. This specimen was PBMCs, taken 5 days after the yellow fever booster vaccination. This receptor was obtained from a man in his thirties or forties who received the YFV17D yellow fever vaccine.

The CDR3 nucleotides are TGCGCCAGCAGCCAAGCGGGGACAGGGAGTGGAGAGACCCAGTACTTC. Its protein is CASSQAGTGSGETQYF. V and J are TRBV4-3 and TRBJ2-5, with TRBD1 matching over 9 bases. With V trimmed by 1 base and J by 4 bases, 7 bases remained unmatched. The CDR3 runs to 16 residues. Per germline, CDR1 LGHNA and CDR2 YSLEER.